Included here is one T cell receptor (beta chain) sequence, with context. The antigen is undetermined. This sample was included in a study of cytotoxic CD8 clonotypes in ibrutinib-treated CLL. For the study at large: Enrolment comprised around 11 relapsed/refractory and over 14 treatment-naive patients; 17 to 18 were IGHV unmutated. Study conclusions and caveats: Once treatment began, public clonotypes, which were uncommon, contracted or stayed stable.

Germline loops: CDR1 MNHNS, CDR2 SASEGT. The CDR3 runs 15 residues. Sequencing sought depths of 1 in 200,000 to 1 in 1 million T cells. Measured with immunoSEQ multiplex PCR; TCRdb has only the in-frame clones, and not every one. The sample shows about 140,000 clones, about 80% of them seen only once. Investigators sourced approximately 2 micrograms of genomic DNA from cryopreserved PBMCs for TCR beta libraries. The sequence came from a human donor with chronic lymphocytic leukemia. The V gene is TRBV6-1, the J gene TRBJ2-5; 12 positions match TRBD2. The tail of the sequence fits TRBJ2-7 better, so the J call may be wrong. The sequences come from PBMCs, collected after 12 months of ibrutinib treatment. CDR3 sequence: CASSILAGGTYEQYF. The CDR3 bases are TGTGCCAGCAGTATACTAGCGGGAGGCACCTACGAGCAGTACTTC.